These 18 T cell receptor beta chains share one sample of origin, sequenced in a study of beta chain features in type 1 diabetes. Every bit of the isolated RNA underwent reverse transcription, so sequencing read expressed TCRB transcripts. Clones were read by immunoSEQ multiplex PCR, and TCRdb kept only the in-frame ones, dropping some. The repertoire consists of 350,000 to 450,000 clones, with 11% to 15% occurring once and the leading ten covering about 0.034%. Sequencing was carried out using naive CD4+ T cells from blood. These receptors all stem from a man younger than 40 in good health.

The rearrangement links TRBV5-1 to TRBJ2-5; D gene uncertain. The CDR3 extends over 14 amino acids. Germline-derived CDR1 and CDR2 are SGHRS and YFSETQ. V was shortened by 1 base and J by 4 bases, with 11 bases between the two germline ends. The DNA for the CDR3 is TGCGCCAGCAGCTTGATGAGAAATGGAGAGACCCAGTACTTC. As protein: CASSLMRNGETQYF.

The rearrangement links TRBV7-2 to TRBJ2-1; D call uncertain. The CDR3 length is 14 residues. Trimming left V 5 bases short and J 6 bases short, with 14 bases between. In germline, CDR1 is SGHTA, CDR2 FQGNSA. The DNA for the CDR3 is TGTGCCAGCAGCCCTTGGGCCAGCACCAATGAGCAGTTCTTC. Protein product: CASSPWASTNEQFF.

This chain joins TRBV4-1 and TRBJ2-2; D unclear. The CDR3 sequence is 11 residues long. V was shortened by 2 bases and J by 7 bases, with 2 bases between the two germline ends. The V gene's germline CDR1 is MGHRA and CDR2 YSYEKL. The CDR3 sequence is CASSQYGELFF. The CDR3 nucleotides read TGCGCCAGCAGCCAATACGGGGAGCTGTTTTTT.

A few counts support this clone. CDR3 amino acids: CASRTGSRNYSNQPQHF. The DNA for the CDR3 is TGCGCCAGCAGAACAGGGTCGAGGAACTATAGCAATCAGCCCCAGCATTTT. V and J are TRBV23-1 and TRBJ1-5; D perhaps matches TRBD1 (6 bases). TRBV23-1 is assigned to the ORF class and has an uncertain function. Trimming removed 6 bases at V and 0 bases at J, with 18 bases between. The CDR3 is 17 amino acids.

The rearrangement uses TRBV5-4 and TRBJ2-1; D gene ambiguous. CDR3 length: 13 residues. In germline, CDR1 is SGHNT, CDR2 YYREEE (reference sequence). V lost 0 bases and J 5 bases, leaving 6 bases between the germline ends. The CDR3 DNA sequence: TGTGCCAGCAGCTTGGATAAGCACAATGAGCAGTTCTTC. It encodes CASSLDKHNEQFF. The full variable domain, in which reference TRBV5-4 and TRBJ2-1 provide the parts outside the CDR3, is ETGVTQSPTHLIKTRGQQVTLRCSSQSGHNTVSWYQQALGQGPQFIFQYYREEENGRGNFPPRFSGLQFPNYSSELNVNALELDDSALYLCASSLDKHNEQFFGPGTRLTVL.

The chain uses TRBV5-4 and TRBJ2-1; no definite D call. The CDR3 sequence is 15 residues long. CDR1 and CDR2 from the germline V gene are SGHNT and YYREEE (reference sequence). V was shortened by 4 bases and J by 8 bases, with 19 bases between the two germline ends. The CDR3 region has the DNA TGTGCCAGCAGCGAACAGCCCGGGTTTGGGGATGAGCAGTTCTTC. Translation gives CASSEQPGFGDEQFF.

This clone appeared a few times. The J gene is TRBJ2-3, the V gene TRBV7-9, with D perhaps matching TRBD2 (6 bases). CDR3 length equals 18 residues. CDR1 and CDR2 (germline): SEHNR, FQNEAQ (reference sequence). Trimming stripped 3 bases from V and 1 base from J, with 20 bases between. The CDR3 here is CASSLGTRALEGTDTQYF. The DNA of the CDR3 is TGTGCCAGCAGCTTGGGGACTCGGGCGCTTGAAGGCACAGATACGCAGTATTTT.

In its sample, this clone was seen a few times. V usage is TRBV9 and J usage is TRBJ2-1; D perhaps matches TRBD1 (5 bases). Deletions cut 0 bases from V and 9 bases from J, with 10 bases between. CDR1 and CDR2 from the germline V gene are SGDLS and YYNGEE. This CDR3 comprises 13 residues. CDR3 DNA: TGTGCCAGCAGCGTAGCAGGGCAGCCTGAGCAGTTCTTC. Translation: CASSVAGQPEQFF.

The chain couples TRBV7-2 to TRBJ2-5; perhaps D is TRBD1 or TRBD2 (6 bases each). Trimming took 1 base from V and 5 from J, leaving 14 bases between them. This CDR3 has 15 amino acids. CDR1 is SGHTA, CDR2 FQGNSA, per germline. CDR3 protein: CASSLVLGGGETQYF. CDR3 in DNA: TGTGCCAGCAGCTTAGTATTGGGGGGCGGTGAGACCCAGTACTTC. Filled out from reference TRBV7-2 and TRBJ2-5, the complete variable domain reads GAGVSQSPSNKVTEKGKDVELRCDPISGHTALYWYRQSLGQGLEFLIYFQGNSAPDKSGLPSDRFSAERTGGSVSTLTIQRTQQEDSAVYLCASSLVLGGGETQYFGPGTRLLVL.

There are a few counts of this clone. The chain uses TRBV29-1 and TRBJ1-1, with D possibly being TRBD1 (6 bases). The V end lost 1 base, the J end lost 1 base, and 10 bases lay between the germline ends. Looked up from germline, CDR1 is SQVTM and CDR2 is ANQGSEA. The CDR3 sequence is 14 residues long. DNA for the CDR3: TGCAGCGTTGAAGTCGGGGGGCAGAACACTGAAGCTTTCTTT. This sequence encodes CSVEVGGQNTEAFF.

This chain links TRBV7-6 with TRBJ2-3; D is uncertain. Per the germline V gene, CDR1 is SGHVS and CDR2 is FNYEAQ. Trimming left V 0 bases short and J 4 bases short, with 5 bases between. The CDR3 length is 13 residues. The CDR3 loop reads CASSLAVPDTQYF. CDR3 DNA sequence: TGTGCCAGCAGCTTAGCGGTCCCAGATACGCAGTATTTT. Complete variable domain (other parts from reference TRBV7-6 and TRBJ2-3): GAGVSQSPRYKVTKRGQDVALRCDPISGHVSLYWYRQALGQGPEFLTYFNYEAQQDKSGLPNDRFSAERPEGSISTLTIQRTEQRDSAMYRCASSLAVPDTQYFGPGTRLTVL.

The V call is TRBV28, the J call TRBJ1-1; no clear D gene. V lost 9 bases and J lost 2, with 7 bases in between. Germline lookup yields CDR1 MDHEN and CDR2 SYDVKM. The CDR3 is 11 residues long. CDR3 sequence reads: CASGPNTEAFF. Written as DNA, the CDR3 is TGTGCCAGTGGGCCCAACACTGAAGCTTTCTTT.

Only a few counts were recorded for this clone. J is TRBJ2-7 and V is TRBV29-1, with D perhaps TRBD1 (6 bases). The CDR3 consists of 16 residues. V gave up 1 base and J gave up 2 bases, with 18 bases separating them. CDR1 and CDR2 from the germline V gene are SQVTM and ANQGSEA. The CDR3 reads CSVEAAGPKGAYEQYF. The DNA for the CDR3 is TGCAGCGTTGAAGCGGCAGGCCCAAAGGGGGCCTACGAGCAGTACTTC.

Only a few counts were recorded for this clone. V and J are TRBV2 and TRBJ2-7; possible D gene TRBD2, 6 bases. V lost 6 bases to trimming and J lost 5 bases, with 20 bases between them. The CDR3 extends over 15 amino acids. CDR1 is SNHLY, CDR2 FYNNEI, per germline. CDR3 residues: CASRPPGDGRNEQYF. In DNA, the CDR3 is TGTGCCAGCAGGCCACCGGGAGATGGGCGGAACGAGCAGTACTTC.

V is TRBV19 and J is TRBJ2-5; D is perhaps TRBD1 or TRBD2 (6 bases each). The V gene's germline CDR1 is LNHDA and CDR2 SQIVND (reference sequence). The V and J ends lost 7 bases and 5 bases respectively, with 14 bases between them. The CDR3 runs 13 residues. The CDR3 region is CASKEGGDETQYF. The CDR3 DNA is TGTGCCAGTAAAGAGGGGGGCGATGAGACCCAGTACTTC.

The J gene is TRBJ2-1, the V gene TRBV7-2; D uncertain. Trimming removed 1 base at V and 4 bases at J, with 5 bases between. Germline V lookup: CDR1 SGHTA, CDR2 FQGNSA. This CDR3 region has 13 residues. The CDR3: CASSLVSYNEQFF. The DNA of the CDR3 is TGTGCCAGCAGCTTAGTTTCATACAATGAGCAGTTCTTC.

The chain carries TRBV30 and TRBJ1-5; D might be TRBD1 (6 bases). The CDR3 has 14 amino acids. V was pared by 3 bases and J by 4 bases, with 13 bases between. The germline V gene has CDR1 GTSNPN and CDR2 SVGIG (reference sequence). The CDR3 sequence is CAWSAVTGNQPQHF. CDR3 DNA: TGTGCCTGGAGCGCCGTCACAGGGAATCAGCCCCAGCATTTT.

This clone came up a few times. The CDR3 nucleotides read TGTGCCAGCAGCTTCCAGAGTTCGGAAGCTTTCTTT. Protein product: CASSFQSSEAFF. The genes are TRBV11-2 and TRBJ1-1, with D hard to call. The CDR3 extends over 12 amino acids. CDR1 and CDR2 (germline): SGHAT, FQNNGV. The germline V and J ends were trimmed by 3 bases and 8 bases, with 10 bases remaining between them.